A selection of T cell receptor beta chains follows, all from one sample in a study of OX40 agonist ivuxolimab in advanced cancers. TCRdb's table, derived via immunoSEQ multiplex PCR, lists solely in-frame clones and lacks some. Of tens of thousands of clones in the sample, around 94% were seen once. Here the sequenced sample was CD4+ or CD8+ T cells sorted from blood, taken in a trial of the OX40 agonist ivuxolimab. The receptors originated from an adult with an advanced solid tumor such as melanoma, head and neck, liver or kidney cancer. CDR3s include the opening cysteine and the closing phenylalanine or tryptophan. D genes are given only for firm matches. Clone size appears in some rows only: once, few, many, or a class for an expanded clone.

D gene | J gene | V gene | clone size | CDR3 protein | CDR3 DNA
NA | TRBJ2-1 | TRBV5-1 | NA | CASSLGGVTYNEQFF | TGCGCCAGCAGCTTGGGAGGGGTTACCTACAATGAGCAGTTCTTC
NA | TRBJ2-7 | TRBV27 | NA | CASSLGQGPYEQYF | TGTGCCAGCAGTTTAGGGCAGGGGCCCTACGAGCAGTACTTC
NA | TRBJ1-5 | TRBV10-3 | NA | CAISESGQMGSNQPQHF | TGTGCCATCAGTGAGTCCGGACAGATGGGTAGCAATCAGCCCCAGCATTTT
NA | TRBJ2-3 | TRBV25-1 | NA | CASSETGYTDTQYF | TGTGCCAGCAGTGAGACAGGTTACACAGATACGCAGTATTTT
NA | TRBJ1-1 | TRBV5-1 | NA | CASSPKTGTEAFF | TGCGCCAGCAGCCCAAAGACAGGTACTGAAGCTTTCTTT
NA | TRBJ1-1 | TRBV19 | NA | CASSIDPETGNTEAFF | TGTGCCAGTAGTATAGATCCCGAAACAGGGAACACTGAAGCTTTCTTT
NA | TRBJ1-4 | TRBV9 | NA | CASSVGTTGGWEKLFF | TGTGCCAGCAGCGTAGGGACGACAGGAGGATGGGAAAAACTGTTTTTT
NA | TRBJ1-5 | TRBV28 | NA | CASSFGDSNQPQHF | TGTGCCAGCAGTTTTGGGGATAGCAATCAGCCCCAGCATTTT
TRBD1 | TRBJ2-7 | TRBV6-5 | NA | CASSPGTGYDEQYF | TGTGCCAGCAGTCCCGGGACAGGGTATGACGAGCAGTACTTC
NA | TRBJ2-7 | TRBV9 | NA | CASSVGGDLVEQYF | TGTGCCAGCAGCGTAGGGGGGGACCTTGTCGAGCAGTACTTC
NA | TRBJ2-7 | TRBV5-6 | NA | CASSPVSGGWYEQYF | TGTGCCAGCAGCCCGGTTTCCGGGGGATGGTACGAGCAGTACTTC
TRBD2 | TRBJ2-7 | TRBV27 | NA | CASTRGAGGYEQYF | TGTGCCAGCACCCGAGGAGCGGGAGGCTACGAGCAGTACTTC
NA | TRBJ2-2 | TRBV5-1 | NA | CASRVNGRKSGELFF | TGCGCCAGCAGGGTGAACGGACGAAAGTCCGGGGAGCTGTTTTTT
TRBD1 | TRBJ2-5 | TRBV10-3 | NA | CAISLTGRETQYF | TGTGCCATCAGCCTGACAGGGAGAGAGACCCAGTACTTC
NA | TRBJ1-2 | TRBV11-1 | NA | CASSLGGTEYGYTF | TGTGCCAGCAGCTTAGGGGGGACGGAATATGGCTACACCTTC
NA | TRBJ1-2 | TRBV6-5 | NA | CASSYEGNYGYTF | TGTGCCAGCAGTTACGAGGGTAACTATGGCTACACCTTC
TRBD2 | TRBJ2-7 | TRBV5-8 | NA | CASSLPLSGSAYEQYF | TGTGCCAGCAGCTTGCCATTGAGCGGGAGTGCTTACGAGCAGTACTTC
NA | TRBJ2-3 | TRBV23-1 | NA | CASSRSLAGRMRSTDTQYF | TGCGCCAGCAGCCGTAGTCTAGCCGGGAGAATGAGGAGTACAGATACGCAGTATTTT
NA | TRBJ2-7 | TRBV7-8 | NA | CASSQNPGPPAYEQYF | TGTGCCAGCAGCCAAAACCCGGGACCGCCAGCCTACGAGCAGTACTTC
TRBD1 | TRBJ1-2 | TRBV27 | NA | CASRYTTGANYGYTF | TGTGCCAGCAGATATACGACAGGGGCAAACTATGGCTACACCTTC
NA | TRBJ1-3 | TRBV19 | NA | CASSLPGNTIYF | TGTGCCAGTAGCCTCCCTGGAAACACCATATATTTT
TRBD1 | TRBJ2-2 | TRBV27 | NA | CASSSRQGNTGELFF | TGTGCCAGCAGTTCCCGACAGGGAAACACCGGGGAGCTGTTTTTT
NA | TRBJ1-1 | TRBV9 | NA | CASSVAGASGTEAFF | TGTGCCAGCAGCGTGGCCGGGGCCTCGGGGACTGAAGCTTTCTTT
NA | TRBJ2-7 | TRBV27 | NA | CASSLNPTTYEQYF | TGTGCCAGCAGTTTAAACCCCACTACCTACGAGCAGTACTTC
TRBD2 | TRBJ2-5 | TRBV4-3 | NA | CASSQVIAGGQETQYF | TGCGCCAGCAGCCAAGTGATAGCGGGGGGCCAAGAGACCCAGTACTTC
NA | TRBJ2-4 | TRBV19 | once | CASSISFIQYF | TGTGCCAGTAGTATATCGTTCATTCAGTACTTC
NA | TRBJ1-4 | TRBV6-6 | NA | CASSYSVATNEKLFF | TGTGCCAGCAGTTACTCGGTAGCAACTAATGAAAAACTGTTTTTT
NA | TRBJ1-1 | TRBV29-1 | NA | CSVEGLNTEAFF | TGCAGCGTTGAGGGGCTGAACACTGAAGCTTTCTTT